The sequence of this T cell receptor beta chain was determined in a study of vaccination and CD4 T cells after COVID-19. Findings and caveats of the study: Reactive clone data from convalescent patients indicated a median of approximately 86% appearing only post-vaccination.

The CDR3 runs 15 residues. V lost 5 bases, J lost 0 bases, and 12 bases lay in between. Per germline, CDR1 MNHEY and CDR2 SMNVEV (reference sequence). On this clonotype itself: Its target is unknown.

TCRdb re-called the PCR reads through MiXCR, storing one row per CDR3 protein. This table holds tens of thousands of distinct CDR3 sequences, about three fifths found once. This clonotype was sampled from a human donor who had recovered from COVID-19. The J gene is TRBJ2-3, the V gene TRBV27, with D tentatively TRBD1 or TRBD2 (5 bases each). The material was CD4+ T cells from blood, obtained before SARS-CoV-2 vaccination. Here the CDR3 DNA reads TGTGCCAGCAGTGCCCGGGACGGAAGCACAGATACGCAGTATTTT. The encoded protein is CASSARDGSTDTQYF.